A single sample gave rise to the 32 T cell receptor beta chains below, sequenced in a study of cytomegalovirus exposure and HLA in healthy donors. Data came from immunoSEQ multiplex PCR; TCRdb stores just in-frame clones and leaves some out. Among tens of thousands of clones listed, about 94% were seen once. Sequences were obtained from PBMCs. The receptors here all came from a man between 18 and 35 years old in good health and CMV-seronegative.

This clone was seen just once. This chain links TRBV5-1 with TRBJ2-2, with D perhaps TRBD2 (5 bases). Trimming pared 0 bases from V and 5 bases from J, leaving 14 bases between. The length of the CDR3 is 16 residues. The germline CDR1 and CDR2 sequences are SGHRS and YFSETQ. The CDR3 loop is CASSLDGGTGTGELFF. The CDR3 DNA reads TGCGCCAGCAGCTTGGACGGCGGAACGGGGACCGGGGAGCTGTTTTTT. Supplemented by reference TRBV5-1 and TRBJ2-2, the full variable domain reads KAGVTQTPRYLIKTRGQQVTLSCSPISGHRSVSWYQQTPGQGLQFLFEYFSETQRNKGNFPGRFSGRQFSNSRSEMNVSTLELGDSALYLCASSLDGGTGTGELFFGEGSRLTVL.

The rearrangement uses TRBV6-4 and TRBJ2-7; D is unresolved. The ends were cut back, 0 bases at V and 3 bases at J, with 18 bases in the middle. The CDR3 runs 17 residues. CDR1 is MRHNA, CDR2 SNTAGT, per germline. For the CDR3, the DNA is TGTGCCAGCAGTGACTCGATAGGCCCCGAGGTAAACTACGAGCAGTACTTC. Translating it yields CASSDSIGPEVNYEQYF.

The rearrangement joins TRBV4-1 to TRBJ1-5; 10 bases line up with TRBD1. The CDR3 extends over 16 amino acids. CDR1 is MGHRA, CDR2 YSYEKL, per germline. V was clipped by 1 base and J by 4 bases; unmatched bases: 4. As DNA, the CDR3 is TGCGCCAGCAGCCAAGGGGACAGGGGACAAAATCAGCCCCAGCATTTT. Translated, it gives CASSQGDRGQNQPQHF.

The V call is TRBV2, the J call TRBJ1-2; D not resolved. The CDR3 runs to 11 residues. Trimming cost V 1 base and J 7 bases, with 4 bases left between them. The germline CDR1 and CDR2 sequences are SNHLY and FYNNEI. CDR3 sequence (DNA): TGTGCCAGCAGTGAAGGACTTGGCTACACCTTC. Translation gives CASSEGLGYTF.

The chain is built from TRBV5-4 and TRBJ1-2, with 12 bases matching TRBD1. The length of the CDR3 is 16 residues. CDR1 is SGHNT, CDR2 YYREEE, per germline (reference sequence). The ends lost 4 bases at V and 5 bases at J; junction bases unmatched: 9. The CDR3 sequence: CASSPPGQGAQYGYTF. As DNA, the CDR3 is TGTGCCAGCAGCCCCCCGGGACAGGGGGCGCAGTATGGCTACACCTTC.

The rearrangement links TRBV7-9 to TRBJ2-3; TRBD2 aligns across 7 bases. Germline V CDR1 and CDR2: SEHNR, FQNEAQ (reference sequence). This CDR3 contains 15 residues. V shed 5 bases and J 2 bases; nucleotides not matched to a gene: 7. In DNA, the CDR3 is TGTGCCAGCAGCCCGAGGGACTATAACACAGATACGCAGTATTTT. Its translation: CASSPRDYNTDTQYF.

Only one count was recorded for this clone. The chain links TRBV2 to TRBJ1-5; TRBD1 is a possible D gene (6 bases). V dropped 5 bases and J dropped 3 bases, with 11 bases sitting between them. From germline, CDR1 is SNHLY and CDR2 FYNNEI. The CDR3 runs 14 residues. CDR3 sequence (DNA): TGTGCCAGCAGTCGGGAGGGGGACAATCAGCCCCAGCATTTT. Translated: CASSREGDNQPQHF.

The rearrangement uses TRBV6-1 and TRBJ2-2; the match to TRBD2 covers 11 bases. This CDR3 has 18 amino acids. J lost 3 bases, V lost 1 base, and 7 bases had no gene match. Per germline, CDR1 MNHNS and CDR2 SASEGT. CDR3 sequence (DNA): TGTGCCAGCAGTGAAGAACTAGCGGGAGAGGGGCACACCGGGGAGCTGTTTTTT. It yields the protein CASSEELAGEGHTGELFF.

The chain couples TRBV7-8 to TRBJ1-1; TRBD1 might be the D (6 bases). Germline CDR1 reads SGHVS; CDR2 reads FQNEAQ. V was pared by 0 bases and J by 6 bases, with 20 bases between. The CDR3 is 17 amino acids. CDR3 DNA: TGTGCCAGCAGCTTAGCCGCTCGAGCAGGGGACCCCGCTGAAGCTTTCTTT. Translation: CASSLAARAGDPAEAFF.

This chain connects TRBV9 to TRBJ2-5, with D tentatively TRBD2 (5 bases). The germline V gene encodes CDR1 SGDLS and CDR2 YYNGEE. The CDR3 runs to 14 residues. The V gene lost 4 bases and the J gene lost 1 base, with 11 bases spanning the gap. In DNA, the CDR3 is TGTGCCAGCAGCCAAGGACTGGCCCAAGAGACCCAGTACTTC. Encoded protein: CASSQGLAQETQYF.

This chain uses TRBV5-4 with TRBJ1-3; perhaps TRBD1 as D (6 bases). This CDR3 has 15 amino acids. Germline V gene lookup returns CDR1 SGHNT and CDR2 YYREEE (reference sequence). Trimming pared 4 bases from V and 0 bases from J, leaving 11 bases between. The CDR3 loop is CASSQQGFSGNTIYF. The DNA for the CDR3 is TGTGCCAGCAGCCAACAGGGATTCTCTGGAAACACCATATATTTT.

CDR3 protein: CASSPSRQGAMSNQPQHF. The CDR3 bases are TGTGCCAGCAGCCCATCGAGACAGGGGGCAATGAGCAATCAGCCCCAGCATTTT. This rearrangement joins TRBV5-5 to TRBJ1-5; TRBD1 agrees at 10 bases. The CDR3 totals 18 residues. After removal of 4 bases from V and 1 base from J, the junction contained 11 bases not matched to a gene. The V gene's germline CDR1 is SGHKS and CDR2 YYEKEE (reference sequence).

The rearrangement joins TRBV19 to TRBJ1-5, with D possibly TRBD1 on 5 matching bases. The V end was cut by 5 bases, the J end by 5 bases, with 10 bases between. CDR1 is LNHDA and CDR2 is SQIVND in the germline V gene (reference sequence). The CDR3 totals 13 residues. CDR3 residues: CASSFGGDQPQHF. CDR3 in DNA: TGTGCCAGTAGTTTCGGGGGGGATCAGCCCCAGCATTTT.

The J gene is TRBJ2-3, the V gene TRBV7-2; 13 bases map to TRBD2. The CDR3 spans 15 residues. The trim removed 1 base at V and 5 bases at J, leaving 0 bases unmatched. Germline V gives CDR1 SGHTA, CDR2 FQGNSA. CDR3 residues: CASSLGLAGGDTQYF. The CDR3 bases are TGTGCCAGCAGCTTAGGACTAGCGGGAGGAGATACGCAGTATTTT.

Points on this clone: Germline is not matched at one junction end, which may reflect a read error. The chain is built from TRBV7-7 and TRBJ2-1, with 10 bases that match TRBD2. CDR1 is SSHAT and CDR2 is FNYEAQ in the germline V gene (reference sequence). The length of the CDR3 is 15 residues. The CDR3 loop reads CASSSRLAGYNEQFF. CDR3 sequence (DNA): TGTGCTAGCAGCTCCCGACTAGCGGGCTACAATGAGCAGTTCTTC.

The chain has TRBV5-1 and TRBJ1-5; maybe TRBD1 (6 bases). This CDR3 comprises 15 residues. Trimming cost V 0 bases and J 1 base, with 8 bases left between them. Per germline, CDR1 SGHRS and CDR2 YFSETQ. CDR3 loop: CASSLAGTSNQPQHF. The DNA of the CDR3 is TGCGCCAGCAGCTTGGCAGGGACAAGCAATCAGCCCCAGCATTTT.

The CDR3 loop is CASSYDAGGPETQYF. CDR3 bases: TGTGCCAGCAGTTACGACGCGGGGGGGCCAGAGACCCAGTACTTC. This chain connects TRBV6-6 to TRBJ2-5; 9 positions match TRBD2. CDR1 MNHNY and CDR2 SVGAGI come from the germline V gene (reference sequence). The CDR3 is 15 residues long. Trimming removed 2 bases from V and 4 bases from J; junction bases left unmatched: 5.

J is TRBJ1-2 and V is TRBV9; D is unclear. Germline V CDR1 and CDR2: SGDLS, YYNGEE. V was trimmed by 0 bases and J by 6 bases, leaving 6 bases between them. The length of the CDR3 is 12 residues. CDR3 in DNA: TGTGCCAGCAGCGTAGTGGCAGATGGCTACACCTTC. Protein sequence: CASSVVADGYTF.

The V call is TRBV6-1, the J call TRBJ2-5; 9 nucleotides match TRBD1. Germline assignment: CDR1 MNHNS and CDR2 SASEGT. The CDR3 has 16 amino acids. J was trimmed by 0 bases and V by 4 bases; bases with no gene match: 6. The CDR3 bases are TGTGCCAGCAGTGCTGGGACAGGGAAAGACCAAGAGACCCAGTACTTC. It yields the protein CASSAGTGKDQETQYF.

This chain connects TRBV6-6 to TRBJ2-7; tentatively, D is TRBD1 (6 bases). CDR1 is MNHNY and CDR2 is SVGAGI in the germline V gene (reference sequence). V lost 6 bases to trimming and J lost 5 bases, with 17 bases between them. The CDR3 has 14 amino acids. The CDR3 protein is CASRNPRGADEQYF. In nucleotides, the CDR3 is TGTGCCAGCAGAAACCCCAGGGGAGCGGACGAGCAGTACTTC.

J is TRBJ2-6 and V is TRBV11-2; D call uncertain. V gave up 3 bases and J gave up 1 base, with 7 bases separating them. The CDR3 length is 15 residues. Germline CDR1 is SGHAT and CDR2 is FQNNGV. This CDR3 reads CASSFHSSGANVLTF. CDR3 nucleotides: TGTGCCAGCAGCTTTCACTCTTCTGGGGCCAACGTCCTGACTTTC.

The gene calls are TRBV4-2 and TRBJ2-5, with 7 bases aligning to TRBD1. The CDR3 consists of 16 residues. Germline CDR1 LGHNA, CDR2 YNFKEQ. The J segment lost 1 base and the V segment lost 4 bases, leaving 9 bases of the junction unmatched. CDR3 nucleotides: TGTGCCAGCAGCCCCTCCCACAGGGGCCGCCAAGAGACCCAGTACTTC. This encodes CASSPSHRGRQETQYF.

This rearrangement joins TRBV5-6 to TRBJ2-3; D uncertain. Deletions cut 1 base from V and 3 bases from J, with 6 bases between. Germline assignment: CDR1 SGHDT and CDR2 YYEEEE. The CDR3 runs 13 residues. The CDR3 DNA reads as TGTGCCAGCAGCTTGCCCCCGACAGATACGCAGTATTTT. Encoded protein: CASSLPPTDTQYF.

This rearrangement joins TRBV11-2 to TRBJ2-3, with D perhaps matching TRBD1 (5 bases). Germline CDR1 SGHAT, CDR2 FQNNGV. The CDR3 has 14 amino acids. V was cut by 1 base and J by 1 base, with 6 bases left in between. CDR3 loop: CASSLVGGTDTQYF. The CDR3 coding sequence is TGTGCCAGCAGCTTAGTAGGGGGCACAGATACGCAGTATTTT. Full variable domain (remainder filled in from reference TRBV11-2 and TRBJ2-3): EAGVAQSPRYKIIEKRQSVAFWCNPISGHATLYWYQQILGQGPKLLIQFQNNGVVDDSQLPKDRFSAERLKGVDSTLKIQPAKLEDSAVYLCASSLVGGTDTQYFGPGTRLTVL.

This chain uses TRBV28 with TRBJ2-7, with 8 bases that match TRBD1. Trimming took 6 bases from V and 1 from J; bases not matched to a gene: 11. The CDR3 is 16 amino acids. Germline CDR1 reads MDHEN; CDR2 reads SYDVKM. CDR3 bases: TGTGCCAGCAGACCAAGACAGGGGAGTTTATCCTACGAGCAGTACTTC. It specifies CASRPRQGSLSYEQYF.

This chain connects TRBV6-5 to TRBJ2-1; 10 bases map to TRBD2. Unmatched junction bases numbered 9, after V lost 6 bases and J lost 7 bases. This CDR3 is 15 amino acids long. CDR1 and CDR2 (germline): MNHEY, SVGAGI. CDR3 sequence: CASRESSGSWNEQFF. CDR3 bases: TGTGCCAGCAGAGAGTCTAGCGGGAGTTGGAATGAGCAGTTCTTC.

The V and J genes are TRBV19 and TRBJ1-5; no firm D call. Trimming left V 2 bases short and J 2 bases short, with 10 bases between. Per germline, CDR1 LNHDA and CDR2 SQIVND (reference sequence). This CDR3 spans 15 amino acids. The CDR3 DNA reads TGTGCCAGTAGTATACGGGGTGCGGGCAATCAGCCCCAGCATTTT. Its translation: CASSIRGAGNQPQHF.

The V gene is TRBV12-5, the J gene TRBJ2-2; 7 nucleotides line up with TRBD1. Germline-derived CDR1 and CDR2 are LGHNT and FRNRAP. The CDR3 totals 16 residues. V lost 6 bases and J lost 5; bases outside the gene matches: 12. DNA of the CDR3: TGTGCTAGTGGCTCAGGGAGACAGGGCTTGACCGGGGAGCTGTTTTTT. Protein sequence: CASGSGRQGLTGELFF.

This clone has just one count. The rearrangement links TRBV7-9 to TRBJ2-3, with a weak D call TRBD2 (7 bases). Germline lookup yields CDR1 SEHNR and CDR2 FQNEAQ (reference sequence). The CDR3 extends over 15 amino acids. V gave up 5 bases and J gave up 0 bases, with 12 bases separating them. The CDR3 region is CASSIGGLSTDTQYF. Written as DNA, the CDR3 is TGTGCCAGCAGCATAGGGGGACTAAGCACAGATACGCAGTATTTT.

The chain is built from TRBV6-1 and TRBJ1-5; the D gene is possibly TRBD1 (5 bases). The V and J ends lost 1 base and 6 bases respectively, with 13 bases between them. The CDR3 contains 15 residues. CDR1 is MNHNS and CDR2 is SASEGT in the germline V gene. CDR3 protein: CASSEEGIGSQPQHF. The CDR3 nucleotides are TGTGCCAGCAGTGAAGAGGGGATAGGGTCTCAGCCCCAGCATTTT.

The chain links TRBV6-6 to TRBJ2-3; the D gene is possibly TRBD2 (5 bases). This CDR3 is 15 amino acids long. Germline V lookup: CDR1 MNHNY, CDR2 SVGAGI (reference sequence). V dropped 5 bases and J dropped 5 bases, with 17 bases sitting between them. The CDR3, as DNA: TGTGCCAGCAGTCCCATTCGGGGTACACAAGATACGCAGTATTTT. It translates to CASSPIRGTQDTQYF.

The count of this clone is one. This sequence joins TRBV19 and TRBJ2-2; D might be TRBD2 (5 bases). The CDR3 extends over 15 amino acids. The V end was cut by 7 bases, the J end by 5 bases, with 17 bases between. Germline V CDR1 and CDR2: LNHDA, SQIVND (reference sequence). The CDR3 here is CASTPSRVVTGELFF. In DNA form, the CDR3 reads TGTGCCAGTACGCCATCGAGGGTAGTTACCGGGGAGCTGTTTTTT. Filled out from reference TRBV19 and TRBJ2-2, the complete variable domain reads DGGITQSPKYLFRKEGQNVTLSCEQNLNHDAMYWYRQDPGQGLRLIYYSQIVNDFQKGDIAEGYSVSREKKESFPLTVTSAQKNPTAFYLCASTPSRVVTGELFFGEGSRLTVL.